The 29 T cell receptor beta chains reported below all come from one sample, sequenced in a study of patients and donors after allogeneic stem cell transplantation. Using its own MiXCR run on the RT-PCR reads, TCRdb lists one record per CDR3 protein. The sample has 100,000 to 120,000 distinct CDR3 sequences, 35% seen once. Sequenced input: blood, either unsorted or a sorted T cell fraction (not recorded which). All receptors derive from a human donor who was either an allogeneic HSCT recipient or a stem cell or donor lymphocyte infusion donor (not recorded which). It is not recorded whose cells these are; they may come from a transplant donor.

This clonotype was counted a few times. This CDR3 reads CASSLGPETQYF. DNA for the CDR3: TGTGCCAGCAGTTTGGGGCCAGAGACCCAGTACTTC. This chain links TRBV12-3 or TRBV12-4 with TRBJ2-5; tentative D call: TRBD1 (5 bases). The CDR3 runs 12 residues. Trimming cost V 3 bases and J 4 bases, with 6 bases left between them.

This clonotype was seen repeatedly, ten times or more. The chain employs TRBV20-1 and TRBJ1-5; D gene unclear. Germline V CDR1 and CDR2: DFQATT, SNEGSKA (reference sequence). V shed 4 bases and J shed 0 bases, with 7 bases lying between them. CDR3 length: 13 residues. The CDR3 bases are TGCAGTGCTACAACAGATAGCAATCAGCCCCAGCATTTT. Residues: CSATTDSNQPQHF.

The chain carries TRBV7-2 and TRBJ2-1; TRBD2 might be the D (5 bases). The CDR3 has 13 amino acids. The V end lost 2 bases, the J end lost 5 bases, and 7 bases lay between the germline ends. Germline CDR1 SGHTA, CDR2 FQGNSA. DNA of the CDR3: TGTGCCAGCAGCTTAAGGGAGCACAATGAGCAGTTCTTC. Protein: CASSLREHNEQFF.

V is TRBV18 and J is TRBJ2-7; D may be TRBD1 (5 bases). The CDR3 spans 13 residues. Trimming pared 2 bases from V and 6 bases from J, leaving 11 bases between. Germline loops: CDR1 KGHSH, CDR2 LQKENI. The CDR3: CASSPGQVLEQYF. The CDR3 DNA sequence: TGTGCCAGCTCACCAGGACAAGTCCTCGAGCAGTACTTC.

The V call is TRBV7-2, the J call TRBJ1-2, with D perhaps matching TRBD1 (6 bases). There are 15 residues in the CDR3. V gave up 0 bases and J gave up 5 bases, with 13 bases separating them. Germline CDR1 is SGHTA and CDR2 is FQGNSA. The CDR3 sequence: CASSLAQGIGYGYTF. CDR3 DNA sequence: TGTGCCAGCAGCTTAGCGCAGGGGATAGGGTATGGCTACACCTTC. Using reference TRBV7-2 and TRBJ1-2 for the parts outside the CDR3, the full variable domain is GAGVSQSPSNKVTEKGKDVELRCDPISGHTALYWYRQSLGQGLEFLIYFQGNSAPDKSGLPSDRFSAERTGGSVSTLTIQRTQQEDSAVYLCASSLAQGIGYGYTFGSGTRLTVV.

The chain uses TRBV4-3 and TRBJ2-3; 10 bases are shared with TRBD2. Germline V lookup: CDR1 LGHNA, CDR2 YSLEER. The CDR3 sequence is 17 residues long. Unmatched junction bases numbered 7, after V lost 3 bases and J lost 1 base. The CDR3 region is CASSQIYGTSGTDTQYF. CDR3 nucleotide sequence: TGCGCCAGCAGCCAGATATACGGGACTAGCGGCACAGATACGCAGTATTTT.

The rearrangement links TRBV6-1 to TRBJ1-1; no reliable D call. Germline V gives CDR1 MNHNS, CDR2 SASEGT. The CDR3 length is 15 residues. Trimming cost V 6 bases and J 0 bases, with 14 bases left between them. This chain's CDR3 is CASRARVSMNTEAFF. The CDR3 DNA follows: TGTGCCAGCAGAGCTCGGGTTAGTATGAACACTGAAGCTTTCTTT.

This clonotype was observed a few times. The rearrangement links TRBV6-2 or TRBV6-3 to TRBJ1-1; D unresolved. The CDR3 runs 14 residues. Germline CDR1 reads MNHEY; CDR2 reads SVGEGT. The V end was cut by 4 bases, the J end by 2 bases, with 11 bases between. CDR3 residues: CASSWYGINTEAFF. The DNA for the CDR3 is TGTGCCAGCAGTTGGTACGGAATTAACACTGAAGCTTTCTTT.

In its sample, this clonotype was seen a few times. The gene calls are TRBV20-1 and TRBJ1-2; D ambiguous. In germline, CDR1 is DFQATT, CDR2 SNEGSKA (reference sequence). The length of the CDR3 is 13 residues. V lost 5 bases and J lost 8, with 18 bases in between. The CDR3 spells CSAGAPTVVGYTF. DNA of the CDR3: TGCAGTGCTGGCGCCCCGACGGTCGTCGGCTACACCTTC.

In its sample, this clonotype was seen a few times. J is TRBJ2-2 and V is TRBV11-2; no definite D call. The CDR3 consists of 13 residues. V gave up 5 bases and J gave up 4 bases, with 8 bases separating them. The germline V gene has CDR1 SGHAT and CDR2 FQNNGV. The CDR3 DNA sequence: TGTGCCAGCAGCCCCATTCCCACCGGGGAGCTGTTTTTT. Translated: CASSPIPTGELFF.

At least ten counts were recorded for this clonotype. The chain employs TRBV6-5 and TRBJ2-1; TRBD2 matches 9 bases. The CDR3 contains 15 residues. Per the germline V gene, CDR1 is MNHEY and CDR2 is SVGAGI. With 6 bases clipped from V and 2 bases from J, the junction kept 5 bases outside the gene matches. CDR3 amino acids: CASSPGLAPYNEQFF. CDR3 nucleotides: TGTGCCAGCAGCCCGGGACTAGCTCCCTACAATGAGCAGTTCTTC.

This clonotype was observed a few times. CDR3 nucleotide sequence: TGTGCCAGCAGTTCCGGACAGCCTTGGAATGGCTACACCTTC. This translates into CASSSGQPWNGYTF. This rearrangement joins TRBV6-5 to TRBJ1-2, with D tentatively TRBD1 (6 bases). Trimming removed 4 bases at V and 6 bases at J, with 15 bases between. Germline lookup yields CDR1 MNHEY and CDR2 SVGAGI. This CDR3 spans 14 amino acids.

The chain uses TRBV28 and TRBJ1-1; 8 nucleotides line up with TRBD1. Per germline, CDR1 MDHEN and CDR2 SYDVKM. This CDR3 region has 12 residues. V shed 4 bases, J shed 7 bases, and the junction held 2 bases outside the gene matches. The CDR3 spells CASSSRGREAFF. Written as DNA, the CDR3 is TGTGCCAGCAGTTCCAGGGGGCGTGAAGCTTTCTTT.

Here the CDR3 DNA reads TGCAGCGTTGGGGGGTCCTCGCATGGCTACACCTTC. This sequence encodes CSVGGSSHGYTF. The chain links TRBV29-1 to TRBJ1-2; D is perhaps TRBD1 (5 bases). CDR3 length: 12 residues. Per germline, CDR1 SQVTM and CDR2 ANQGSEA. Trimming shortened V by 4 bases and J by 6 bases, and 12 bases separated the two germline ends.

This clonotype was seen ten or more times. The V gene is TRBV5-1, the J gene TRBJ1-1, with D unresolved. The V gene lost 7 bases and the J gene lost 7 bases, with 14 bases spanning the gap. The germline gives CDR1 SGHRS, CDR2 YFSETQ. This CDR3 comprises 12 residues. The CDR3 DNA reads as TGCGCCAGCCGGTCCCAACGAAGTGAAGCTTTCTTT. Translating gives CASRSQRSEAFF.

CDR3 amino acids: CASSPGAGVSYEQYF. The CDR3 DNA reads TGCGCCAGCAGCCCCGGTGCAGGGGTATCCTACGAGCAGTACTTC. The chain combines TRBV5-1 with TRBJ2-7, with D perhaps matching TRBD1 (6 bases). V lost 4 bases and J 1 base, leaving 15 bases between the germline ends. Looked up from germline, CDR1 is SGHRS and CDR2 is YFSETQ. The CDR3 totals 15 residues.

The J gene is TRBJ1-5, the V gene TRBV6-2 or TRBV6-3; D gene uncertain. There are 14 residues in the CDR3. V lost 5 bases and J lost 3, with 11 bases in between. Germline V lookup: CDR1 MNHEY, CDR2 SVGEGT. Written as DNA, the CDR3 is TGTGCCAGCAGTATTGACGGGATCAATCAGCCCCAGCATTTT. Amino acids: CASSIDGINQPQHF.

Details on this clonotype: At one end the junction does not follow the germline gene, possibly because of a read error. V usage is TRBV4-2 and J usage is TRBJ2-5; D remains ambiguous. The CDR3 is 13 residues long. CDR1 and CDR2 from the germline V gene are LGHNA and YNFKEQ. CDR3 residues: CASSQDLVGYLNF. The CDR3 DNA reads TGTGCCAGCAGCCAAGATTTGGTGGGCTATCTGAACTTC.

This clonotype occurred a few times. CDR3 residues: CASSYSNFDEAFF. The DNA of the CDR3 is TGTGCCAGCAGTTACAGTAACTTTGATGAAGCTTTCTTT. J is TRBJ1-1 and V is TRBV6-6; D is ambiguous. The V and J ends lost 2 bases and 7 bases respectively, with 11 bases between them. This CDR3 is 13 amino acids long. Germline CDR1 MNHNY, CDR2 SVGAGI (reference sequence).

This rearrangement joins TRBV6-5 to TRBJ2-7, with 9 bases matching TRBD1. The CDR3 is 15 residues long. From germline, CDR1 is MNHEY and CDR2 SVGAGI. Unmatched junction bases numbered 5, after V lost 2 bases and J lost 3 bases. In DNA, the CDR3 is TGTGCCAGCAGTTACCGAGACAGGGGGGTCTACGAGCAGTACTTC. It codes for CASSYRDRGVYEQYF.

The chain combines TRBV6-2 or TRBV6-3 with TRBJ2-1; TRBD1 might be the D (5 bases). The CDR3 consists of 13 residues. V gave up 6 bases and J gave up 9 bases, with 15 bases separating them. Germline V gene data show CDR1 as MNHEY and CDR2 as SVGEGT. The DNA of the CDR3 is TGTGCCAGCAGACAGGTCCAGGGCACTGAGCAGTTCTTC. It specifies CASRQVQGTEQFF.

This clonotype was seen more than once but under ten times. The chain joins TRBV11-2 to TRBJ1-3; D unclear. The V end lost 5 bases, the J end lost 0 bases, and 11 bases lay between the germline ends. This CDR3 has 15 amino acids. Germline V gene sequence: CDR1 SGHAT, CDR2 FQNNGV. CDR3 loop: CASSLLDVSGNTIYF. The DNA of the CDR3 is TGTGCCAGCAGCCTCCTGGATGTCTCTGGAAACACCATATATTTT.

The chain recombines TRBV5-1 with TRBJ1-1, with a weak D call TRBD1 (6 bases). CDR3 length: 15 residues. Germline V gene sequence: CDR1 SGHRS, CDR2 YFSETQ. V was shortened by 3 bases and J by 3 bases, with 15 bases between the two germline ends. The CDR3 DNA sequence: TGCGCCAGCAGCTCCCAGGGGTCGAAGGACACTGAAGCTTTCTTT. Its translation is CASSSQGSKDTEAFF.

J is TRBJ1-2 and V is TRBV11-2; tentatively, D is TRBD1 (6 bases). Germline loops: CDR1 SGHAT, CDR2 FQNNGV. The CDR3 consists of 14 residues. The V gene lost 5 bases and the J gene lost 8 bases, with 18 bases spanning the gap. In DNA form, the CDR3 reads TGTGCCAGCAGCCGACTACAGGGTGTCGGCGGCTACACCTTC. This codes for CASSRLQGVGGYTF.

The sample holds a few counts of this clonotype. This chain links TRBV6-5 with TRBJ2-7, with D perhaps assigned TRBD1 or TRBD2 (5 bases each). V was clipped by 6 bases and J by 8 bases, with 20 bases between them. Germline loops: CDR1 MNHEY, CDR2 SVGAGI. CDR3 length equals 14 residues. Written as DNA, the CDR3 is TGTGCCAGCAGCGCGACACCCCCGGGGCTGAAGCAGTACTTC. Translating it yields CASSATPPGLKQYF.

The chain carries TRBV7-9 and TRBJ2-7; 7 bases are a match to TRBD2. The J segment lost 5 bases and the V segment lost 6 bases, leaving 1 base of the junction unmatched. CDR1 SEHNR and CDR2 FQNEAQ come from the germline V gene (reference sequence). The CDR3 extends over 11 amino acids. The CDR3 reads CASRAGNEQYF. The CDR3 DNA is TGTGCCAGCAGAGCGGGAAACGAGCAGTACTTC.

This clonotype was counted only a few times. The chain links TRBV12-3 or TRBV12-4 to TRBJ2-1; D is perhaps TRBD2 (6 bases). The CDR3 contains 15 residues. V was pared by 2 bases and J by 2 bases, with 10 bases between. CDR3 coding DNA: TGTGCCAGCAGTTTATTCGGAGGGGCCTACAATGAGCAGTTCTTC. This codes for CASSLFGGAYNEQFF.

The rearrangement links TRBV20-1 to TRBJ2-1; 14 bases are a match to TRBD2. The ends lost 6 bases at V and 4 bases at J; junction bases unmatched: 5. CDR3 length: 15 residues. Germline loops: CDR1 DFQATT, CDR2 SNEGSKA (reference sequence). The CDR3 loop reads CSAETSGRGYNEQFF. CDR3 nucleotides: TGCAGTGCGGAGACTAGCGGGAGGGGATACAATGAGCAGTTCTTC.

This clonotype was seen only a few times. DNA for the CDR3: TGTGCCAGCAGTTTACGTCAGGGTGGTGGCTACACCTTC. Translated: CASSLRQGGGYTF. The chain has TRBV12-3 or TRBV12-4 and TRBJ1-2; D possibly corresponds to TRBD1 (5 bases). Trimming took off 2 bases at V and 7 bases at J, with 11 bases between the two ends. The CDR3 extends over 13 amino acids.